This section outlines one T cell receptor (beta chain) sequence together with its context. TCRdb's copy holds only in-frame clones and misses some; the assay was immunoSEQ multiplex PCR. This table holds 9,900 or so clones, about 83% found once. Documented time point: 2014-2015 season, 7 days after vaccination. The CDR3 loop spans 14 amino acids. In germline, CDR1 is SGHRS, CDR2 YFSETQ. V was trimmed by 0 bases and J by 2 bases, leaving 7 bases between them. This record comes from a study of follicular helper T cells after annual influenza vaccination. The sequences come from CXCR5- memory CD4+ T cells sorted from blood, collected 7 days after influenza vaccination. This clonotype was obtained from an adult who received the influenza vaccine. The chain carries TRBV5-1 and TRBJ2-3; the D is unclear. This chain's CDR3 is CASSLALSTDTQYF. CDR3 in DNA: TGCGCCAGCAGCTTGGCCCTTTCCACAGATACGCAGTATTTT.